This T cell receptor (beta chain) comes out of a study of blood T cell repertoires in COVID-19. Looking at the study overall: COVID-19 samples from acute and convalescent phases originated in the United States, Italy and Spain. Sample material is recorded as cDNA or gDNA derived from T cells, B-cell-depleted T cells, or PBMCs.

The V gene end was trimmed by 2 bases and the J gene end by 2 bases; junction bases not matched to a gene: 6. The CDR3 loop spans 15 amino acids. From germline, CDR1 is LNHDA and CDR2 SQIVND (reference sequence). Methods used by the authors: Estimates of nucleated cell counts were drawn from the amplification of reference gene primers. The assay was immunoSEQ multiplex PCR, and TCRdb's table has in-frame clones only and misses some. D and trimming come from the DNA, and the V and J calls and clone size come from that table. This table holds around 95,000 clones, less than 95% found once. The rearrangement joins TRBV19 to TRBJ2-7; 7 positions agree with TRBD1. This TCR was recovered from a man between 45 and 60 years old with acute or convalescent COVID-19. The sample consisted of peripheral blood. CDR3 residues: CASSISVQGAYEQYF. Written as DNA, the CDR3 is TGTGCCAGTAGTATATCGGTGCAGGGGGCCTACGAGCAGTACTTC.